The clone carrying this T cell receptor (beta chain) was seen repeatedly, ten times or more. Its matching antigen is unknown. Graves' hyperthyroidism showing no ophthalmopathy progression within 18 months was considered stable. The data derive from a study of T cells in Graves' hyperthyroidism and ophthalmopathy. General study results and limits: The model foresaw ophthalmopathy a median about 6.5 months prior to onset.

Germline CDR1 SNHLY, CDR2 FYNNEI. Trimming removed 1 base at V and 7 bases at J, with 13 bases between. The CDR3 spans 14 residues. TCR beta CDR3 region amplification was performed from RNA transcripts. A set of HTBI primers served as the primers for a first-round RT-PCR of the TCR CDR3. TCRdb re-derived calls from the multiplex PCR reads in MiXCR, one entry per CDR3 protein. This sample has roughly 99,000 distinct CDR3 sequences, with 16% found just once. The rearrangement joins TRBV2 to TRBJ1-2; D is possibly TRBD1 (5 bases). The sequence was obtained from a woman aged 45-60 years with Graves' hyperthyroidism. Material for sequencing was blood. CDR3 sequence (DNA): TGTGCCAGCAGTGAAGACAAAAGGACAAGTGGCTACACCTTC. Encoded protein: CASSEDKRTSGYTF.